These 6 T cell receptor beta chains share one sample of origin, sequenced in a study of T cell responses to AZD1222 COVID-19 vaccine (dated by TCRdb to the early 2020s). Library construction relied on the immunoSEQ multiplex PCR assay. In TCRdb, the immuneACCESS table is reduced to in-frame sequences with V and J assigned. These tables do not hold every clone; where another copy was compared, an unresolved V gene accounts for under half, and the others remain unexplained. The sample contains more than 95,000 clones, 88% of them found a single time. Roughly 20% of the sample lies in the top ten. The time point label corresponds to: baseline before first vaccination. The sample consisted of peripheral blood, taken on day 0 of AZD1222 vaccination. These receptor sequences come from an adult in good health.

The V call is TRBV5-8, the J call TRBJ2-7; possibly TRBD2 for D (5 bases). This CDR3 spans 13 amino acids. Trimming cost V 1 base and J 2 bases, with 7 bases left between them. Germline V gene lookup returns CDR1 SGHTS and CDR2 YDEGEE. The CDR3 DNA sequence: TGTGCCAGCAGCTTGTGGGAGCCCTACGAGCAGTACTTC. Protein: CASSLWEPYEQYF.

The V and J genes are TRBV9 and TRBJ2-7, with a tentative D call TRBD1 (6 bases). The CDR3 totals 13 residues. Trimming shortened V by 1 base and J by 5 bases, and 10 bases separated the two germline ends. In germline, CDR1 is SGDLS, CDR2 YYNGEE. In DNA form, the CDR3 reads TGTGCCAGCAGCGTATCGGACAGCAACGAGCAGTACTTC. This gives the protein CASSVSDSNEQYF.

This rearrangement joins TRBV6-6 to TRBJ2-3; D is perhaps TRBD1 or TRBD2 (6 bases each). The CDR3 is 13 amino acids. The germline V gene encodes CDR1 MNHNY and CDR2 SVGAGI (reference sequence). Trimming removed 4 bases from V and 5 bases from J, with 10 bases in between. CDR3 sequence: CASSWGAGDTQYF. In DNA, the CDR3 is TGTGCCAGCAGTTGGGGGGCGGGAGATACGCAGTATTTT.

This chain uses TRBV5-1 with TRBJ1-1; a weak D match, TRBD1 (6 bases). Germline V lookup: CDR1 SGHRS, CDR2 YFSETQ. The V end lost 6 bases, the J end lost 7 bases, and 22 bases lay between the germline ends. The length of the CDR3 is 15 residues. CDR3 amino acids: CASKGSGHPTDEAFF. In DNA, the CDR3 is TGCGCCAGCAAGGGCTCGGGACACCCAACGGATGAAGCTTTCTTT.

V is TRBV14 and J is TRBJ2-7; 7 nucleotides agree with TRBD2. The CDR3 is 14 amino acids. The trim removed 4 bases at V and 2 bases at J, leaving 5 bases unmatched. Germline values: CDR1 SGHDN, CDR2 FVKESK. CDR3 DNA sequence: TGTGCCAGCAGCCCGGGACTAACCCCCTACGAGCAGTACTTC. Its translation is CASSPGLTPYEQYF.

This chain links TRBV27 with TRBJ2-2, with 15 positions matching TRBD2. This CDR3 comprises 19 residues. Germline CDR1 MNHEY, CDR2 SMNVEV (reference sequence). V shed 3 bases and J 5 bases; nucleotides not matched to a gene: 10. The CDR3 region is CASSFEYPGLAGGTGELFF. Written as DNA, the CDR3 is TGTGCCAGCAGTTTTGAATATCCGGGACTAGCGGGAGGAACCGGGGAGCTGTTTTTT.